These 18 T cell receptor beta chains originate from one sample sequenced in a study of T cell repertoires in cytomegalovirus infection. A single record per CDR3 protein comes from TCRdb applying MiXCR to the reads. The sample has hundreds of thousands of distinct CDR3 sequences; about 11% are singletons. The sample was PBMCs. These receptors were taken from a human donor in good health (CMV status not recorded). Some clones in this sample may be carry-over from other donors' samples.

The CDR3 reads CASSPNPQDYEQYF. The CDR3 nucleotides read TGTGCCAGCAGCCCCAATCCCCAGGACTACGAGCAGTACTTC. This chain joins TRBV7-6 and TRBJ2-7; D gene uncertain. The CDR3 is made up of 14 amino acids. Germline CDR1 is SGHVS and CDR2 is FNYEAQ. V was shortened by 5 bases and J by 3 bases, with 14 bases between the two germline ends.

This clonotype was found many times. J is TRBJ2-3 and V is TRBV10-3, with D maybe TRBD2 (5 bases). Germline V gene data show CDR1 as ENHRY and CDR2 as SYGVKD. CDR3 length: 13 residues. Trimming took 2 bases from V and 3 from J, leaving 6 bases between them. CDR3 protein: CAISERRTDTQYF. CDR3 DNA: TGTGCCATCAGTGAGCGGAGGACAGATACGCAGTATTTT.

This clonotype was counted many times. The chain couples TRBV7-2 to TRBJ2-7; 10 nucleotides match TRBD2. Germline V CDR1 and CDR2: SGHTA, FQGNSA. This CDR3 has 14 residues. The junction had 4 bases not matched to a gene; V was cut back by 5 bases and J by 3 bases. The CDR3 DNA reads as TGTGCCAGCAGCCCGGGACTAGCGAACTACGAGCAGTACTTC. Translated: CASSPGLANYEQYF.

This clonotype was recorded at least ten times. The chain uses TRBV12-3 or TRBV12-4 and TRBJ1-2; TRBD1 is a possible D gene (5 bases). The CDR3 is 16 residues long. Trimming shortened V by 1 base and J by 0 bases, and 12 bases separated the two germline ends. In DNA form, the CDR3 reads TGTGCCAGCAGTTTAGAGAGGGGTCGTGCTAACTATGGCTACACCTTC. The encoded protein is CASSLERGRANYGYTF.

This clonotype was found many times. V gene TRBV20-1 combines with J gene TRBJ2-1; 14 bases align to TRBD2. With 5 bases clipped from V and 7 bases from J, the junction kept 4 bases outside the gene matches. The CDR3 loop spans 14 amino acids. Per the germline V gene, CDR1 is DFQATT and CDR2 is SNEGSKA (reference sequence). The CDR3: CSAATSGRVNEQFF. The DNA for the CDR3 is TGCAGTGCTGCGACTAGCGGGAGGGTGAATGAGCAGTTCTTC.

This clonotype was observed at least ten times. The CDR3, as DNA: TGCAGTGCTAGGTCCTACTTAGGACAGGGGGTTGCAACTAATGAAAAACTGTTTTTT. Translated, it gives CSARSYLGQGVATNEKLFF. This chain uses TRBV20-1 with TRBJ1-4; 10 positions agree with TRBD1. Germline CDR1 and CDR2: DFQATT and SNEGSKA (reference sequence). J gave up 0 bases and V 3 bases, and 13 bases lay outside the gene matches. The CDR3 runs 19 residues.

The sample holds one count of this clonotype. This may stem from a read error, because a much larger clone lies one nucleotide away. The chain joins TRBV4-2 to TRBJ2-2; possible D gene TRBD2, 7 bases. Germline CDR1 LGHNA, CDR2 YNFKEQ. This CDR3 has 15 amino acids. Written as DNA, the CDR3 is TGTGCCAGCAGCCGGGAGGGGGGTAACACCAGGGAGCTGTTTTTT. Its translation: CASSREGGNTRELFF.

In this sample, this clonotype turned up many times. The V call is TRBV11-1, the J call TRBJ1-2; weak D call: TRBD1 (6 bases). V lost 3 bases, J lost 4 bases, and 12 bases lay in between. Germline-derived CDR1 and CDR2 are SGHAT and FQDESV (reference sequence). The CDR3 is 14 residues long. The CDR3 DNA is TGTGCCAGCAGCTTCGAACAGGGAGGCTATGGCTACACCTTC. Residues: CASSFEQGGYGYTF.

This clonotype showed up just a few times. This rearrangement joins TRBV15 to TRBJ2-7, with D uncertain. The length of the CDR3 is 13 residues. CDR1 is LNHNV, CDR2 YYDKDF, per germline (reference sequence). The V and J ends lost 5 bases and 3 bases respectively, with 11 bases between them. This chain's CDR3 is CATSPQAGYEQYF. In DNA, the CDR3 is TGTGCCACCAGCCCCCAAGCCGGCTACGAGCAGTACTTC.

This clonotype was seen more than once but under ten times. The J gene is TRBJ2-5, the V gene TRBV19; no reliable D call. The V gene's germline CDR1 is LNHDA and CDR2 SQIVND (reference sequence). V was cut by 7 bases and J by 4 bases, with 7 bases left in between. The CDR3 has 11 residues. The CDR3 DNA follows: TGTGCCAGTAAGATAGGAGAGACCCAGTACTTC. Its translation: CASKIGETQYF. Full variable domain (rest looked up from reference TRBV19 and TRBJ2-5): DGGITQSPKYLFRKEGQNVTLSCEQNLNHDAMYWYRQDPGQGLRLIYYSQIVNDFQKGDIAEGYSVSREKKESFPLTVTSAQKNPTAFYLCASKIGETQYFGPGTRLLVL.

This clonotype was seen ten or more times. The chain carries TRBV12-5 and TRBJ2-7; 11 bases map to TRBD1. Unmatched junction bases numbered 4, after V lost 1 base and J lost 2 bases. Germline lookup yields CDR1 LGHNT and CDR2 FRNRAP. The length of the CDR3 is 16 residues. CDR3 coding DNA: TGTGCTAGTGGTTTGGCCGGGACAGGGGGTCCCTACGAGCAGTACTTC. Amino acids: CASGLAGTGGPYEQYF. Based on the CDR3 plus reference TRBV12-5 and TRBJ2-7, the full variable domain is DARVTQTPRHKVTEMGQEVTMRCQPILGHNTVFWYRQTMMQGLELLAYFRNRAPLDDSGMPKDRFSAEMPDATLATLKIQPSEPRDSAVYFCASGLAGTGGPYEQYFGPGTRLTVT.

The table lists this clonotype with many counts. V and J are TRBV7-6 and TRBJ2-5; 9 positions match TRBD1. This CDR3 spans 15 amino acids. Per germline, CDR1 SGHVS and CDR2 FNYEAQ. Unmatched junction bases numbered 8, after V lost 5 bases and J lost 4 bases. CDR3 DNA: TGTGCCAGCAGCCACCGGGACAGGGTTGGAGAGACCCAGTACTTC. Protein sequence: CASSHRDRVGETQYF. Looking up the rest from reference TRBV7-6 and TRBJ2-5 gives the full variable domain: GAGVSQSPRYKVTKRGQDVALRCDPISGHVSLYWYRQALGQGPEFLTYFNYEAQQDKSGLPNDRFSAERPEGSISTLTIQRTEQRDSAMYRCASSHRDRVGETQYFGPGTRLLVL.

The rearrangement joins TRBV24-1 to TRBJ2-5, with D perhaps given as TRBD1 or TRBD2 (6 bases each). V was pared by 4 bases and J by 13 bases, with 12 bases between. There are 11 residues in the CDR3. The germline gives CDR1 KGHDR, CDR2 SFDVKD. The DNA of the CDR3 is TGTGCCACCAGTGAGGGGGGCTGGCTGTACTTC. Translating gives CATSEGGWLYF.

Ten or more counts support this clonotype. This CDR3 reads CASSPHVEGAEAFF. The CDR3 DNA follows: TGTGCCAGCTCCCCCCATGTGGAAGGCGCTGAAGCTTTCTTT. This chain joins TRBV18 and TRBJ1-1; D is unclear. V shed 6 bases and J shed 6 bases, with 17 bases lying between them. The length of the CDR3 is 14 residues. Germline V gene data show CDR1 as KGHSH and CDR2 as LQKENI.

In this sample, this clonotype turned up many times. The junction departs from the called germline gene at one end, perhaps through a read error. The chain couples TRBV7-7 to TRBJ2-3; D remains ambiguous. Germline CDR1 is SSHAT and CDR2 is FNYEAQ (reference sequence). This CDR3 region has 13 residues. The CDR3, as DNA: TGTGCTAGCAGCTTAGACCTAAAAGATACGCAGTATTTT. This sequence encodes CASSLDLKDTQYF.

J is TRBJ1-1 and V is TRBV12-3 or TRBV12-4; D gene uncertain. Trimming left V 5 bases short and J 7 bases short, with 11 bases between. The CDR3 covers 12 residues. In DNA form, the CDR3 reads TGTGCCAGCAGTCCCGGGCCCGATGAAGCTTTCTTT. Its protein product is CASSPGPDEAFF.

This chain joins TRBV29-1 and TRBJ1-1; D is ambiguous. V dropped 5 bases and J dropped 0 bases, with 13 bases sitting between them. Germline CDR1 is SQVTM and CDR2 is ANQGSEA. This CDR3 spans 14 amino acids. The CDR3 DNA reads as TGCAGCGTTTCCATTAGCCTTTTGAACACTGAAGCTTTCTTT. Translating gives CSVSISLLNTEAFF.

There are many counts of this clonotype. The chain couples TRBV5-3 to TRBJ1-5, with 7 bases aligning to TRBD1. TRBV5-3 is known as an ORF, though its function is uncertain. CDR3 length: 14 residues. V dropped 2 bases and J dropped 9; count of bases not matched to a gene: 8. The CDR3 here is CARSFDRAFGPQHF. DNA of the CDR3: TGTGCCAGAAGCTTCGACAGGGCCTTTGGGCCCCAGCATTTT.